The 24 T cell receptor beta chains below were found in one sample sequenced in a study of T-cell reconstitution after alpha-beta-depleted transplantation in children. A library of TCRbeta sequences, prepared with unique molecular identifiers, was generated. TCRdb used MiXCR to reprocess the PCR reads, holding one entry per CDR3 protein. Of 150,000 to 250,000 distinct CDR3 sequences in the sample, just under 6.5% were seen once. This material consisted of PBMCs, taken before TCRalphabeta/CD19-depleted stem cell transplant. Source of these receptors: a girl less than two years old with combined immunodeficiency, due to receive a stem cell transplant.

At least ten counts were recorded for this clonotype. The chain links TRBV29-1 to TRBJ2-7; the D call may be TRBD1 or TRBD2 (5 bases each). CDR1 SQVTM and CDR2 ANQGSEA come from the germline V gene. V was shortened by 6 bases and J by 6 bases, with 12 bases between the two germline ends. CDR3 length equals 11 residues. Here the CDR3 reads CSVLYGGEQYF. CDR3 bases: TGCAGCGTACTTTATGGGGGCGAGCAGTACTTC.

This clonotype showed up many times. The gene calls are TRBV5-5 and TRBJ2-7; TRBD1 agrees at 8 bases. The junction had 9 bases not matched to a gene; V was cut back by 4 bases and J by 0 bases. The CDR3 runs 16 residues. Germline V gene sequence: CDR1 SGHKS, CDR2 YYEKEE (reference sequence). CDR3 DNA: TGTGCCAGCAGCCCCGACAGGGGACTTAGCTCCTACGAGCAGTACTTC. This sequence encodes CASSPDRGLSSYEQYF.

The chain is built from TRBV21-1 and TRBJ1-2. TRBV21-1 is recorded as a pseudogene. The CDR3 consists of 16 residues. CDR3 amino acids: CASSKRTAPHYYGYTF. The CDR3 region has the DNA TGTGCCAGCAGCAAGAGGACGGCCCCGCATTATTATGGCTACACCTTC.

Ten or more counts support this clonotype. The V gene is TRBV29-1, the J gene TRBJ2-7; 8 positions match TRBD1. CDR1 is SQVTM and CDR2 is ANQGSEA in the germline V gene. The CDR3 totals 16 residues. The V segment lost 2 bases and the J segment 2 bases; nucleotides outside the gene matches: 11. CDR3 in amino acids: CSVEWGVRQGTYEQYF. In nucleotides, the CDR3 is TGCAGCGTTGAATGGGGGGTTCGACAGGGGACCTACGAGCAGTACTTC.

This clonotype showed up many times. The chain joins TRBV25-1 to TRBJ2-2; no firm D call. Germline lookup yields CDR1 MGHDK and CDR2 SYGVNS. The CDR3 consists of 11 residues. V lost 6 bases and J lost 6, with 5 bases in between. The DNA for the CDR3 is TGTGCCAGCAGGCGTGCCGGGGAGCTGTTTTTT. Translating it yields CASRRAGELFF.

This clonotype was seen many times. The rearrangement joins TRBV24-1 to TRBJ1-5; possibly TRBD1 for D (6 bases). The CDR3 runs to 13 residues. Trimming took off 9 bases at V and 5 bases at J, with 13 bases between the two ends. CDR1 and CDR2 (germline): KGHDR, SFDVKD. This CDR3 reads CATGGQQDQPQHF. The CDR3 DNA reads as TGTGCCACCGGAGGACAGCAAGATCAGCCCCAGCATTTT.

This clonotype was seen ten or more times. This chain joins TRBV7-2 and TRBJ1-2, with 7 bases lining up with TRBD1. The germline V gene has CDR1 SGHTA and CDR2 FQGNSA. CDR3 size: 14 residues. V lost 5 bases to trimming and J lost 4 bases; unmatched junction nucleotides: 7. Here the CDR3 reads CASSMGTATYGYTF. Written as DNA, the CDR3 is TGTGCCAGCAGCATGGGGACAGCCACCTATGGCTACACCTTC.

This clonotype was seen many times. The chain combines TRBV7-2 with TRBJ1-2; 8 bases fit TRBD1. Germline CDR1 is SGHTA and CDR2 is FQGNSA. J gave up 7 bases and V 5 bases, and 9 bases lay outside the gene matches. The CDR3 loop spans 14 amino acids. CDR3 coding DNA: TGTGCCAGCAGCCCGACCGGACAGGGCCCTGGCTACACCTTC. It is translated as CASSPTGQGPGYTF.

This clonotype was observed at least ten times. The V gene is TRBV7-8, the J gene TRBJ2-1, with D possibly TRBD2 on 5 matching bases. Trimming took 7 bases from V and 7 from J, leaving 17 bases between them. CDR1 and CDR2 from the germline V gene are SGHVS and FQNEAQ. The CDR3 extends over 14 amino acids. DNA for the CDR3: TGTGCCAGCACTTCCCGGTTAGCGAATAATGAGCAGTTCTTC. Its protein is CASTSRLANNEQFF.

Many counts were recorded for this clonotype. The V call is TRBV7-9, the J call TRBJ2-1, with a tentative D call TRBD1 (5 bases). Deletions cut 5 bases from V and 2 bases from J, with 13 bases between. Per germline, CDR1 SEHNR and CDR2 FQNEAQ (reference sequence). The CDR3 runs to 15 residues. The CDR3 DNA follows: TGTGCCAGCAGCCCTTTGGACAACCCCTACAATGAGCAGTTCTTC. It is translated as CASSPLDNPYNEQFF.

Ten or more counts support this clonotype. The rearrangement joins TRBV12-3 or TRBV12-4 to TRBJ2-1; D is ambiguous. CDR3 length: 13 residues. Trimming pared 6 bases from V and 0 bases from J, leaving 6 bases between. The DNA of the CDR3 is TGTGCCAGCAGAATAAGCTCCTACAATGAGCAGTTCTTC. It codes for CASRISSYNEQFF.

This chain uses TRBV3-1 with TRBJ2-3; tentatively, D is TRBD2 (6 bases). Trimming pared 0 bases from V and 4 bases from J, leaving 11 bases between. Germline V gives CDR1 LGHDT, CDR2 YNNKEL (reference sequence). This CDR3 is 15 amino acids long. CDR3 sequence reads: CASSQDFGSPDTQYF. In DNA, the CDR3 is TGTGCCAGCAGCCAAGATTTCGGGAGTCCAGATACGCAGTATTTT.

This clonotype was found many times. V and J are TRBV29-1 and TRBJ2-1, with TRBD2 matching over 10 bases. Trimming at V came to 7 bases and at J to 7 bases, leaving 10 bases not matched to a gene. This CDR3 contains 14 residues. Germline CDR1 reads SQVTM; CDR2 reads ANQGSEA. CDR3 region: CSGTGTSVSNEQFF. Here the CDR3 DNA reads TGCAGCGGGACCGGGACTAGCGTCTCAAATGAGCAGTTCTTC.

In its sample, this clonotype was seen a few times. The chain combines TRBV11-2 with TRBJ2-7; TRBD2 aligns across 9 bases. The CDR3 totals 18 residues. V lost 1 base to trimming and J lost 4 bases; unmatched junction nucleotides: 14. Germline CDR1 is SGHAT and CDR2 is FQNNGV. As DNA, the CDR3 is TGTGCCAGCAGCTTAGTGGGGGGGGTAGCGGGAGATGGATACGAGCAGTACTTC. This encodes CASSLVGGVAGDGYEQYF.

This chain links TRBV5-6 with TRBJ2-1; 7 bases agree with TRBD1. Germline V gene sequence: CDR1 SGHDT, CDR2 YYEEEE. This CDR3 has 17 residues. V lost 4 bases and J lost 3; bases outside the gene matches: 13. Here the CDR3 DNA reads TGTGCCAGCAGCCATTCGTACAGGACAGGAGTCTACAATGAGCAGTTCTTC. It yields the protein CASSHSYRTGVYNEQFF.

This clonotype was observed many times. V gene TRBV3-1 combines with J gene TRBJ2-7, with D unresolved. The V end was cut by 0 bases, the J end by 0 bases, with 3 bases between. Germline CDR1 and CDR2: LGHDT and YNNKEL (reference sequence). CDR3 size: 13 residues. CDR3 amino acids: CASSQDHSYEQYF. CDR3 sequence (DNA): TGTGCCAGCAGCCAAGACCACTCCTACGAGCAGTACTTC.

This clonotype was seen at least ten times. The CDR3 reads CASNVVGGFYNEQFF. As DNA, the CDR3 is TGTGCCAGCAATGTAGTCGGGGGGTTCTACAATGAGCAGTTCTTC. V is TRBV27 and J is TRBJ2-1; 7 bases are a match to TRBD2. This CDR3 is 15 amino acids long. Germline lookup yields CDR1 MNHEY and CDR2 SMNVEV (reference sequence). V gave up 7 bases and J gave up 3 bases; unmatched junction bases: 9.

At least ten counts were recorded for this clonotype. The chain links TRBV7-3 to TRBJ2-1, with 13 positions matching TRBD2. Germline-derived CDR1 and CDR2 are SGHTA and FQGTGA. The CDR3 spans 15 residues. The J segment lost 8 bases and the V segment lost 8 bases, leaving 9 bases of the junction unmatched. The CDR3 DNA follows: TGTGCCAGCGGACCGGGACTAGCGGGACTAGATGAGCAGTTCTTC. Its translation: CASGPGLAGLDEQFF.

This clonotype came up many times. V and J are TRBV7-2 and TRBJ2-5; 11 bases are a match to TRBD2. J was trimmed by 1 base and V by 5 bases; bases with no gene match: 6. From germline, CDR1 is SGHTA and CDR2 FQGNSA. This CDR3 is built from 16 residues. The DNA of the CDR3 is TGTGCCAGCAGCCATTCACTAGCGGGGGTCCAAGAGACCCAGTACTTC. It yields the protein CASSHSLAGVQETQYF.

This clonotype was seen more than once but under ten times. The chain recombines TRBV15 with TRBJ2-7; 8 bases match TRBD2. Trimming cost V 0 bases and J 4 bases; bases outside gene matches: 5. Germline V gene lookup returns CDR1 LNHNV and CDR2 YYDKDF (reference sequence). This CDR3 contains 15 residues. The CDR3 here is CATSRDLAGLYEQYF. CDR3 coding DNA: TGTGCCACCAGCAGAGATTTAGCGGGACTGTACGAGCAGTACTTC.

This clonotype was seen ten or more times. The V and J genes are TRBV12-3 or TRBV12-4 and TRBJ1-1, with D tentatively TRBD1 (6 bases). The CDR3 consists of 11 residues. Trimming left V 6 bases short and J 6 bases short, with 8 bases between. The CDR3 sequence: CASRGGPEAFF. CDR3 sequence (DNA): TGTGCCAGCAGAGGGGGGCCTGAAGCTTTCTTT.

This clonotype was detected ten times or more. The rearrangement joins TRBV28 to TRBJ2-3, with 8 bases lining up with TRBD2. The germline gives CDR1 MDHEN, CDR2 SYDVKM. The CDR3 is 17 amino acids. The junction had 8 bases not matched to a gene; V was cut back by 3 bases and J by 0 bases. The CDR3 here is CASSFPLSGRSTDTQYF. CDR3 bases: TGTGCCAGCAGTTTCCCCCTAAGCGGGAGAAGCACAGATACGCAGTATTTT. The full variable domain, completed using reference TRBV28 and TRBJ2-3, is DVKVTQSSRYLVKRTGEKVFLECVQDMDHENMFWYRQDPGLGLRLIYFSYDVKMKEKGDIPEGYSVSREKKERFSLILESASTNQTSMYLCASSFPLSGRSTDTQYFGPGTRLTVL.

This clonotype was counted many times. The rearrangement joins TRBV12-3 or TRBV12-4 to TRBJ2-4, with D possibly being TRBD1 or TRBD2 (6 bases each). The CDR3 has 15 residues. V was trimmed by 4 bases and J by 4 bases, leaving 14 bases between them. CDR3 coding DNA: TGTGCCAGCAGTTGGTTTGGGGGGCAGAAAAACATTCAGTACTTC. It codes for CASSWFGGQKNIQYF.

The chain links TRBV4-2 to TRBJ2-7; the match to TRBD2 covers 10 bases. Germline V gives CDR1 LGHNA, CDR2 YNFKEQ. The CDR3 spans 14 residues. V was pared by 5 bases and J by 2 bases, with 3 bases of the junction left unmatched. The CDR3 reads CASSNGLAAYEQYF. The CDR3 coding sequence is TGTGCCAGCAGCAATGGACTAGCGGCCTACGAGCAGTACTTC.